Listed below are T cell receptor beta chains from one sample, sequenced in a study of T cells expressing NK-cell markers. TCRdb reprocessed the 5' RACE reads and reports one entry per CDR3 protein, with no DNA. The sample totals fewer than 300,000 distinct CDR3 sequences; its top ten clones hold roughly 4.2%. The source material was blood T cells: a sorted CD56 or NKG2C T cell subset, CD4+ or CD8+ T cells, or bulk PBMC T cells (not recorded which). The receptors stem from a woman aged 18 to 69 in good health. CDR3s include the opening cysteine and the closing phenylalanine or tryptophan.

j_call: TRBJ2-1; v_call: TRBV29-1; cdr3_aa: CSVRPSSYNEQFF
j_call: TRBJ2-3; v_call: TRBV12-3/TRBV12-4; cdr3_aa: CASTRLGSTDTQYF
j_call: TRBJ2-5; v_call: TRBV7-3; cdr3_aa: CASSSPDRGRETQYF
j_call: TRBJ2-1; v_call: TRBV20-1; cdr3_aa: CSARDSGNNEQFF
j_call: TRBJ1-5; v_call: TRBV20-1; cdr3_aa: CSALQQGAGQPQHF
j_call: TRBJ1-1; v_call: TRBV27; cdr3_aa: CASSWARETLGLTGAFF
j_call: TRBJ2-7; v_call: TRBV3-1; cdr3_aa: CASSQASGRAVEQYF
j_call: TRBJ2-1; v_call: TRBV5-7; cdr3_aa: CASSLWWDEQFF
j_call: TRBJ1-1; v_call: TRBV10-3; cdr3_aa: CAISDPGTGSWNTEAFF
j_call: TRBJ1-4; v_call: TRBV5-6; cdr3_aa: CASSLGTVHNEKLFF
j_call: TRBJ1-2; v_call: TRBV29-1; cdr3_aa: CSVEALYGYTF
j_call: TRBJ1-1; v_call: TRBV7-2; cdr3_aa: CASSPRTPGLTEAFF
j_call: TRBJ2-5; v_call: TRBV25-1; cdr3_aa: CASSPTINPGQETQYF
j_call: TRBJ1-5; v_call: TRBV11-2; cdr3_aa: CASSSRDIKSNQPQHF
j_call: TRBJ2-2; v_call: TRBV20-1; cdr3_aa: CSARASGRTGELFF
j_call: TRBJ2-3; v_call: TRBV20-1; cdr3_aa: CSAPGGNRATDTQYF
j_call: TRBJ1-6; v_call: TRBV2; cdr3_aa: CASTTQGNSPLHF
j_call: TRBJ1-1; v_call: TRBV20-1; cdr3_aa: CSAVQGNTEAFF
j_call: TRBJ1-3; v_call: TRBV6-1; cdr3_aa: CASSRERTGNTIYF
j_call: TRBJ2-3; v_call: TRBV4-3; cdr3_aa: CASSRQRGFADTQYF
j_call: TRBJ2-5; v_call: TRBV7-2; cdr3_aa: CASSVGGQTQYF
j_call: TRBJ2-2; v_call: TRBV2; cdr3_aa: CASSVGRGTSVGTGELFF
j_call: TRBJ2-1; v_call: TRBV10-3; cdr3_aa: CAISGGTSGHNEQFF
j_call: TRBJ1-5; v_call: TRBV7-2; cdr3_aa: CASSLVREGPQHF
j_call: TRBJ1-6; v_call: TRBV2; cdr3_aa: CASSDRNPGQGASSPLHF
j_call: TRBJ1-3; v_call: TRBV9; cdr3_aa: CASSPPNGNTIYF
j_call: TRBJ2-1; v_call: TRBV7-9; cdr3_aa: CASSLAGGAYNEQFF
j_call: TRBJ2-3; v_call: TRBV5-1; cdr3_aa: CASSLKGPADTQYF
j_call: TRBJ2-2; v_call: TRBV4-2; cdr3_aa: CASSQEASGGNTGELFF
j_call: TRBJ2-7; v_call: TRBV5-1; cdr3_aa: CASSRDSGLVYEQYF
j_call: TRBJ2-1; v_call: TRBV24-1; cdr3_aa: CATSQGSSYNEQFF
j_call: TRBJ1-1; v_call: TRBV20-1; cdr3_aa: CSAGTGITEAFF
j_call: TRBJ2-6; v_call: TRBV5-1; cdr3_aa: CASSLGVTGGLSGANVLTF
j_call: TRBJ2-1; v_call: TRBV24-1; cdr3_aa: CATSDSTRYNEQFF
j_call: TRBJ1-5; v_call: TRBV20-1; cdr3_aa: CSAGANRGKGNQPQHF
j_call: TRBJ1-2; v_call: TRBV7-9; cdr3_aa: CASTPGGDYGYTF
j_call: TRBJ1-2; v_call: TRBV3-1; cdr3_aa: CASAGGYGYTF
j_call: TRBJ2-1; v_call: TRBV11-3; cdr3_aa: CASSSDGTKGNNEQFF
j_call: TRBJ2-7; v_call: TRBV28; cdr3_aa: CASSGTGSSYEQYF
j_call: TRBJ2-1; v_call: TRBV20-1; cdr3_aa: CSARTRDRGLNEQFF
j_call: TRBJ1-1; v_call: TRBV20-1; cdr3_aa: CSARELQGRPTFFF
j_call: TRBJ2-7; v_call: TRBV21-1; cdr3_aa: CASSKKFWQAIPPTYEQYF
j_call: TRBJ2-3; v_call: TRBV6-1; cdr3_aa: CASSRMRQGATDTQYF
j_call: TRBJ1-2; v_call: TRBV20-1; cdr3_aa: CSARDPGGGSYGYTF
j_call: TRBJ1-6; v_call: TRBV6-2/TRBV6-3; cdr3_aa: CASSYSPNRGSLTYNSPLHF
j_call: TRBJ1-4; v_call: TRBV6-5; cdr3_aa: CASSYSRGPTNEKLFF
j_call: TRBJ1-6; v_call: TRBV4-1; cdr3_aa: CASSPTRRGQGRAPLHF
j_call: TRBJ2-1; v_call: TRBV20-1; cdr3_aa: CSARVGGSYNEQFF
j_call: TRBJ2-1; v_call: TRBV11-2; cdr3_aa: CASSITGTGADEQFF
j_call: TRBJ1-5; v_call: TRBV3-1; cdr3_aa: CASSQGQRGHQPQHF
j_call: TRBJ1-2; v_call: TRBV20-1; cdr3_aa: CSARRQGVGGYTF